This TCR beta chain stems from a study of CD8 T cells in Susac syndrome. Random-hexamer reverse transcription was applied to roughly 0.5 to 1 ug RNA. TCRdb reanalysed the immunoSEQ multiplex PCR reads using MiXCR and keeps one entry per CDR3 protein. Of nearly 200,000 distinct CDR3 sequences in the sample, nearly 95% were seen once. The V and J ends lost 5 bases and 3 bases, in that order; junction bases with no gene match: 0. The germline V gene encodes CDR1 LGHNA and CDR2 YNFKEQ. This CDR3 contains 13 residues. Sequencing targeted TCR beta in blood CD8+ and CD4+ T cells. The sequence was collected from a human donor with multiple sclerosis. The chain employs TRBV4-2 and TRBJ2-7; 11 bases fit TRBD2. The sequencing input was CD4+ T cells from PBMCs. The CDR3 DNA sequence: TGTGCCAGCAGCACTAGCGGGAGCTACGAGCAGTACTTC. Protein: CASSTSGSYEQYF.